This entry concerns a single T cell receptor (beta chain). The data derive from a study of cytomegalovirus exposure and HLA in healthy donors. The V and J ends lost 1 base and 0 bases, in that order; junction bases with no gene match: 3. The CDR3 consists of 15 residues. Looked up from germline, CDR1 is LGHNA and CDR2 is YSLEER. PCR involved 60 Vbeta and 13 Jbeta primers. Assay used: immunoSEQ multiplex PCR; TCRdb lists only in-frame clones, some missing. Of about 110,000 clones in the sample, about 61% were seen once. Sequenced: PBMCs. The chain has TRBV4-3 and TRBJ2-7; 7 nucleotides match TRBD1. The receptor was isolated from a woman in her 30s in good health and CMV-seronegative. CDR3 DNA: TGCGCCAGCAGCCAAGGCAGGGGGTTCTCCTACGAGCAGTACTTC. The encoded protein is CASSQGRGFSYEQYF.